Presented here are 26 T cell receptor beta chains from one specimen sequenced in a study of T cell responses to AZD1222 COVID-19 vaccine. Only in-frame clones appear in the TCRdb table, and some are missing; sequencing was by immunoSEQ multiplex PCR. The sample lists 150,000 or so clones; approximately 90% were seen once. The material was peripheral blood, obtained 28 days after the second AZD1222 dose. The receptors here all came from an adult who received the AZD1222 COVID-19 vaccine.

The chain couples TRBV29-1 to TRBJ2-7; 14 bases agree with TRBD2. The CDR3 extends over 15 amino acids. J gave up 1 base and V 6 bases, and 5 bases lay outside the gene matches. Germline V CDR1 and CDR2: SQVTM, ANQGSEA. CDR3: CSVAGLAGASYEQYF. In DNA form, the CDR3 reads TGCAGCGTGGCGGGACTAGCGGGAGCTTCCTACGAGCAGTACTTC.

The V and J genes are TRBV30 and TRBJ1-6, with unresolved D. There are 13 residues in the CDR3. The V gene's germline CDR1 is GTSNPN and CDR2 SVGIG (reference sequence). V dropped 4 bases and J dropped 10 bases, with 14 bases sitting between them. This CDR3 reads CAWNVYETSPLHF. The CDR3 nucleotides are TGTGCCTGGAACGTGTACGAGACATCACCCCTCCACTTT.

The chain uses TRBV4-2 and TRBJ2-7; D unresolved. Germline assignment: CDR1 LGHNA and CDR2 YNFKEQ. Trimming took off 3 bases at V and 5 bases at J, with 8 bases between the two ends. The CDR3 contains 12 residues. The CDR3 spells CASSHSLHEQYF. DNA for the CDR3: TGTGCCAGCAGCCATTCCCTACACGAGCAGTACTTC.

The chain carries TRBV5-1 and TRBJ1-1, with a tentative D call TRBD1 (5 bases). The germline CDR1 and CDR2 sequences are SGHRS and YFSETQ. This CDR3 contains 13 residues. The V end was cut by 2 bases, the J end by 3 bases, with 8 bases between. The CDR3 spells CASSFGQDTEAFF. The CDR3 region has the DNA TGCGCCAGCAGCTTTGGACAAGACACTGAAGCTTTCTTT.

This chain joins TRBV5-5 and TRBJ1-5; TRBD1 aligns across 10 bases. J gave up 6 bases and V 3 bases, and 6 bases lay outside the gene matches. The CDR3 is made up of 15 amino acids. Germline V CDR1 and CDR2: SGHKS, YYEKEE (reference sequence). CDR3 DNA: TGTGCCAGCAGCTCCGGGACAGGGGAAGTTCAGCCCCAGCATTTT. This encodes CASSSGTGEVQPQHF.

The genes are TRBV10-3 and TRBJ2-5, with TRBD2 matching 12 bases. Germline V gene data show CDR1 as ENHRY and CDR2 as SYGVKD. The CDR3 runs 14 residues. Trimming took 8 bases from V and 7 from J; bases not matched to a gene: 8. CDR3 DNA: TGTGCCATCCGCCCTAGCGGGGGGGGCGGGACCCAGTACTTC. Amino acids: CAIRPSGGGGTQYF.

V and J are TRBV7-3 and TRBJ2-2; D gene uncertain. The CDR3 consists of 15 residues. Germline CDR1 reads SGHTA; CDR2 reads FQGTGA. The V gene lost 2 bases and the J gene lost 6 bases, with 13 bases spanning the gap. The CDR3 region has the DNA TGTGCCAGCAGCTTAGTTCGCGCCCTAGCCGGGGAGCTGTTTTTT. This sequence encodes CASSLVRALAGELFF. The entire variable domain, with the rest obtained from reference TRBV7-3 and TRBJ2-2, is as follows: GAGVSQTPSNKVTEKGKYVELRCDPISGHTALYWYRQSLGQGPEFLIYFQGTGAADDSGLPNDRFFAVRPEGSVSTLKIQRTERGDSAVYLCASSLVRALAGELFFGEGSRLTVL.

In regard to this clone: Distinct nucleotide sequences in the sample also encode this CDR3. The V and J genes are TRBV6-5 and TRBJ2-5, with D tentatively TRBD2 (6 bases). The germline V gene encodes CDR1 MNHEY and CDR2 SVGAGI. The CDR3 extends over 14 amino acids. The V gene lost 2 bases and the J gene lost 5 bases, with 12 bases spanning the gap. In DNA form, the CDR3 reads TGTGCCAGCAGTTACGGGACTTTGCAGGAGACCCAGTACTTC. It translates to CASSYGTLQETQYF.

This sequence joins TRBV27 and TRBJ1-5; D remains unclear. The CDR3 is made up of 15 amino acids. Germline V gene lookup returns CDR1 MNHEY and CDR2 SMNVEV (reference sequence). Trimming took 5 bases from V and 2 from J, leaving 13 bases between them. The DNA of the CDR3 is TGTGCCAGCAGTCCTAGGGCCGTCGGCAATCAGCCCCAGCATTTT. It codes for CASSPRAVGNQPQHF.

V is TRBV5-4 and J is TRBJ2-3; D perhaps matches TRBD2 (6 bases). Between the trimmed V and J ends, which lost 4 bases and 1 base, there was a span of 10 bases. The germline V gene encodes CDR1 SGHNT and CDR2 YYREEE (reference sequence). This CDR3 has 14 residues. The CDR3 DNA is TGTGCCAGCAGCGCGGGGTGGGGCACAGATACGCAGTATTTT. Its protein is CASSAGWGTDTQYF.

This sequence joins TRBV19 and TRBJ2-7; TRBD1 aligns across 7 bases. The junction had 9 bases not matched to a gene; V was cut back by 3 bases and J by 7 bases. The CDR3 is 14 amino acids. Looked up from germline, CDR1 is LNHDA and CDR2 is SQIVND (reference sequence). The CDR3 here is CASSIDRERREQYF. The CDR3 nucleotides are TGTGCCAGTAGTATCGACAGGGAACGGAGAGAGCAGTACTTC.

This clone was detected only once. The rearrangement uses TRBV12-5 and TRBJ1-2; D not certain. The CDR3 is 12 residues long. Trimming removed 3 bases from V and 2 bases from J, with 4 bases in between. Per germline, CDR1 LGHNT and CDR2 FRNRAP. The CDR3 region has the DNA TGTGCTAGTGGTTTCATAAACTATGGCTACACCTTC. Its translation: CASGFINYGYTF.

The chain links TRBV4-2 to TRBJ1-5; D may be TRBD1 (5 bases). V gave up 1 base and J gave up 7 bases, with 14 bases separating them. CDR1 and CDR2 from the germline V gene are LGHNA and YNFKEQ. CDR3 size: 15 residues. The chain's CDR3 is CASSQGLRGVQPQHF. In DNA, the CDR3 is TGTGCCAGCAGCCAAGGATTACGGGGCGTACAGCCCCAGCATTTT.

J is TRBJ2-7 and V is TRBV30; 10 positions match TRBD1. The trim removed 1 base at V and 3 bases at J, leaving 0 bases unmatched. This CDR3 region has 13 residues. From germline, CDR1 is GTSNPN and CDR2 SVGIG (reference sequence). CDR3 bases: TGTGCCTGGAGTGGGGACAGGGGCTACGAGCAGTACTTC. This gives the protein CAWSGDRGYEQYF.

The rearrangement uses TRBV6-5 and TRBJ1-5; 7 bases map to TRBD1. Germline V gene data show CDR1 as MNHEY and CDR2 as SVGAGI. CDR3 length: 16 residues. With 4 bases clipped from V and 2 bases from J, the junction kept 8 bases outside the gene matches. CDR3 nucleotides: TGTGCCAGCAGTTTATACGGGACAGTCGGCAATCAGCCCCAGCATTTT. It yields the protein CASSLYGTVGNQPQHF.

The chain links TRBV5-6 to TRBJ1-1; TRBD1 is a possible D gene (5 bases). This CDR3 has 11 residues. Germline V gene data show CDR1 as SGHDT and CDR2 as YYEEEE. Trimming pared 0 bases from V and 8 bases from J, leaving 5 bases between. The CDR3 nucleotides are TGTGCCAGCAGCTTGGAGGGGGAAGCTTTCTTT. Its protein is CASSLEGEAFF.

V is TRBV10-3 and J is TRBJ2-5, with 8 bases lining up with TRBD1. The CDR3 sequence is 14 residues long. J gave up 1 base and V 4 bases, and 2 bases lay outside the gene matches. CDR1 is ENHRY and CDR2 is SYGVKD in the germline V gene. The CDR3 spells CAISATGAQETQYF. In DNA form, the CDR3 reads TGTGCCATCAGTGCGACAGGGGCCCAAGAGACCCAGTACTTC.

The J gene is TRBJ2-1, the V gene TRBV7-9, with TRBD2 matching over 7 bases. Germline V lookup: CDR1 SEHNR, CDR2 FQNEAQ (reference sequence). J lost 4 bases, V lost 4 bases, and 7 bases had no gene match. The CDR3 covers 15 residues. The CDR3 DNA follows: TGTGCCAGCAGCTCCGGACTAGAAGGATACAATGAGCAGTTCTTC. Translating it yields CASSSGLEGYNEQFF. The full variable domain, its missing parts supplied by reference TRBV7-9 and TRBJ2-1, is DTGVSQNPRHKITKRGQNVTFRCDPISEHNRLYWYRQTLGQGPEFLTYFQNEAQLEKSRLLSDRFSAERPKGSFSTLEIQRTEQGDSAMYLCASSSGLEGYNEQFFGPGTRLTVL.

The chain recombines TRBV5-1 with TRBJ2-7; 8 positions agree with TRBD2. This CDR3 has 14 residues. V shed 4 bases, J shed 5 bases, and the junction held 8 bases outside the gene matches. Looked up from germline, CDR1 is SGHRS and CDR2 is YFSETQ. The CDR3 nucleotides are TGCGCCAGCAGCAGCGGACTAGCTCCCCACGAGCAGTACTTC. This translates into CASSSGLAPHEQYF. Full variable domain (remainder filled in from reference TRBV5-1 and TRBJ2-7): KAGVTQTPRYLIKTRGQQVTLSCSPISGHRSVSWYQQTPGQGLQFLFEYFSETQRNKGNFPGRFSGRQFSNSRSEMNVSTLELGDSALYLCASSSGLAPHEQYFGPGTRLTVT.

This sequence joins TRBV7-2 and TRBJ2-3; D unclear. The germline V gene has CDR1 SGHTA and CDR2 FQGNSA. V gave up 2 bases and J gave up 0 bases, with 6 bases separating them. There are 14 residues in the CDR3. CDR3 protein: CASSLSPSTDTQYF. DNA of the CDR3: TGTGCCAGCAGCTTAAGTCCTAGCACAGATACGCAGTATTTT.

The chain recombines TRBV7-9 with TRBJ2-1; TRBD2 matches at 7 bases. Looked up from germline, CDR1 is SEHNR and CDR2 is FQNEAQ (reference sequence). The CDR3 spans 15 residues. Losses at the gene ends were 5 bases for V and 4 bases for J; bases not matched to a gene: 8. The CDR3 here is CASSPVSGVYNEQFF. DNA for the CDR3: TGTGCCAGCAGCCCCGTAAGCGGGGTATACAATGAGCAGTTCTTC.

The V gene is TRBV19, the J gene TRBJ2-1; 7 bases map to TRBD2. Germline assignment: CDR1 LNHDA and CDR2 SQIVND (reference sequence). V was pared by 6 bases and J by 0 bases, with 8 bases of the junction left unmatched. The CDR3 runs 16 residues. CDR3 coding DNA: TGTGCCAGTAGGCACCTGACTAGCCACTCCTACAATGAGCAGTTCTTC. Translating gives CASRHLTSHSYNEQFF. The full variable domain, with the rest looked up from reference TRBV19 and TRBJ2-1, is DGGITQSPKYLFRKEGQNVTLSCEQNLNHDAMYWYRQDPGQGLRLIYYSQIVNDFQKGDIAEGYSVSREKKESFPLTVTSAQKNPTAFYLCASRHLTSHSYNEQFFGPGTRLTVL.

V usage is TRBV7-8 and J usage is TRBJ1-4; 10 bases map to TRBD1. Germline V lookup: CDR1 SGHVS, CDR2 FQNEAQ. This CDR3 comprises 15 residues. Trimming cost V 2 bases and J 8 bases; bases outside gene matches: 5. CDR3 sequence: CASSLSGTGEEKLFF. For the CDR3, the DNA is TGTGCCAGCAGCTTAAGTGGGACAGGGGAAGAAAAACTGTTTTTT.

The chain is built from TRBV6-5 and TRBJ2-7; 10 bases line up with TRBD2. This CDR3 has 15 amino acids. Germline values: CDR1 MNHEY, CDR2 SVGAGI. The V gene end was trimmed by 6 bases and the J gene end by 4 bases; junction bases not matched to a gene: 9. CDR3 DNA: TGTGCCAGCAGCCTTCTAGCGGGGGCCGGTTACGAGCAGTACTTC. Translating gives CASSLLAGAGYEQYF.

The chain recombines TRBV4-3 with TRBJ2-1; TRBD2 is a possible D gene (5 bases). Trimming cost V 0 bases and J 2 bases, with 11 bases left between them. This CDR3 has 16 residues. Germline V gene sequence: CDR1 LGHNA, CDR2 YSLEER. CDR3 in DNA: TGCGCCAGCAGCCAAGAGGGGAGCGGCACCTACAATGAGCAGTTCTTC. Residues: CASSQEGSGTYNEQFF.

This rearrangement joins TRBV18 to TRBJ1-3; D is unclear. Germline V gene data show CDR1 as KGHSH and CDR2 as LQKENI. The CDR3 is 16 residues long. V was pared by 4 bases and J by 0 bases, with 13 bases between. CDR3 nucleotide sequence: TGTGCCAGCTCACTTTCGACGGCCTACTCTGGAAACACCATATATTTT. It codes for CASSLSTAYSGNTIYF.